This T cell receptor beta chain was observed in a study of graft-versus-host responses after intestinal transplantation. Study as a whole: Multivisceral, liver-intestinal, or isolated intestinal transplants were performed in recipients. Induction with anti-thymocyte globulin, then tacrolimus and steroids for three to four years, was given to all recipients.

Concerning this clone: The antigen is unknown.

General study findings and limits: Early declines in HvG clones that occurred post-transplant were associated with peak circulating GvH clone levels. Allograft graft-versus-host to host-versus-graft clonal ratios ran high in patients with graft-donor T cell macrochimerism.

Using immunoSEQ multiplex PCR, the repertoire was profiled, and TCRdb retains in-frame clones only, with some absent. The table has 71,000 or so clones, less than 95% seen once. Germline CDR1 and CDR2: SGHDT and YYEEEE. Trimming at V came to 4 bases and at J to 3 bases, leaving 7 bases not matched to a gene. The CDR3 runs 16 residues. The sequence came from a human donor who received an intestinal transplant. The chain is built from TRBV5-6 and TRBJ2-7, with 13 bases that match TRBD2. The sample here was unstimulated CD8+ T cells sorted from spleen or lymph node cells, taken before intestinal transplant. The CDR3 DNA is TGTGCCAGCAGCACCGGACTAGCGGGGGTATACTACGAGCAGTACTTC. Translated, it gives CASSTGLAGVYYEQYF.